Below, 25 T cell receptor beta chains from the same sample are listed, as sequenced in a study of T cells in Graves' hyperthyroidism and ophthalmopathy. The TCR beta CDR3 regions underwent amplification using RNA transcripts as the source. The HTBI primer set served for first-round RT-PCR of the TCR CDR3. TCRdb processed the multiplex PCR reads anew with MiXCR; each CDR3 protein has one entry. This table holds roughly 200,000 distinct CDR3 sequences, about 17% found once. The sequenced material came from blood. Every receptor here comes from a man aged 35-49 years with Graves' hyperthyroidism.

This clonotype was seen ten or more times. This chain connects TRBV27 to TRBJ2-5; D gene ambiguous. The CDR3 is 14 amino acids. V lost 6 bases and J lost 3, with 14 bases in between. From germline, CDR1 is MNHEY and CDR2 SMNVEV (reference sequence). DNA of the CDR3: TGTGCCAGCAGGACGGAACTCTCTAAAGAGACCCAGTACTTC. Its translation: CASRTELSKETQYF.

This clonotype showed up just a few times. The chain joins TRBV7-9 to TRBJ2-5; D remains ambiguous. CDR3 length: 15 residues. CDR1 is SEHNR and CDR2 is FQNEAQ in the germline V gene (reference sequence). With 2 bases removed from V and 0 bases from J, the gap between germline ends came to 10 bases. The CDR3 here is CASSLLLGNQETQYF. CDR3 DNA: TGTGCCAGCAGCTTATTGCTAGGGAACCAAGAGACCCAGTACTTC.

The rearrangement joins TRBV5-1 to TRBJ1-6; a possible D gene is TRBD1 (5 bases). The CDR3 covers 15 residues. CDR1 SGHRS and CDR2 YFSETQ come from the germline V gene. Trimming shortened V by 3 bases and J by 5 bases, and 12 bases separated the two germline ends. The DNA for the CDR3 is TGCGCCAGCAGCTCTTCCGGGACCGATAATTCACCCCTCCACTTT. Translated: CASSSSGTDNSPLHF.

This clonotype was recorded many times. The V call is TRBV2, the J call TRBJ2-4; a possible D gene is TRBD1 (5 bases). The germline gives CDR1 SNHLY, CDR2 FYNNEI. The CDR3 is 12 amino acids. The V end was cut by 6 bases, the J end by 5 bases, with 8 bases between. CDR3 loop: CASRTEENIQYF. The DNA of the CDR3 is TGTGCCAGCAGGACAGAAGAAAACATTCAGTACTTC.

This chain connects TRBV20-1 to TRBJ2-3, with D unclear. The germline V and J ends were trimmed by 5 bases and 2 bases, with 5 bases remaining between them. Germline V gene sequence: CDR1 DFQATT, CDR2 SNEGSKA (reference sequence). The CDR3 spans 11 residues. In DNA form, the CDR3 reads TGCAGTGCTCGGCCCACAGATACGCAGTATTTT. Translating gives CSARPTDTQYF.

This clonotype appeared many times. CDR3 sequence reads: CASSLSGQPYEQYF. Written as DNA, the CDR3 is TGTGCCAGCAGTTTATCCGGACAACCCTACGAGCAGTACTTC. The chain joins TRBV28 to TRBJ2-7; possible D gene TRBD1, 5 bases. V shed 1 base and J shed 2 bases, with 9 bases lying between them. CDR1 and CDR2 from the germline V gene are MDHEN and SYDVKM. The CDR3 runs to 14 residues. Filled out from reference TRBV28 and TRBJ2-7, the complete variable domain reads DVKVTQSSRYLVKRTGEKVFLECVQDMDHENMFWYRQDPGLGLRLIYFSYDVKMKEKGDIPEGYSVSREKKERFSLILESASTNQTSMYLCASSLSGQPYEQYFGPGTRLTVT.

This chain links TRBV12-3 or TRBV12-4 with TRBJ1-5; perhaps TRBD1 as D (5 bases). This CDR3 is built from 14 residues. Trimming removed 1 base at V and 7 bases at J, with 11 bases between. CDR3 in amino acids: CASSLGSTGQPQHF. The CDR3, as DNA: TGTGCCAGCAGTTTAGGTAGTACAGGACAGCCCCAGCATTTT.

In its sample, this clonotype was seen many times. Germline and junction disagree at one end, which may indicate a read error. This rearrangement joins TRBV30 to TRBJ1-4; maybe TRBD1 (5 bases). This CDR3 spans 13 amino acids. In germline, CDR1 is GTSNPN, CDR2 SVGIG (reference sequence). CDR3 sequence: CAWRKQENEKLFF. The CDR3 DNA is TGTGCCTGGAGGAAACAGGAAAATGAAAAGCTGTTTTTT.

This clonotype came up a few times. This chain links TRBV7-9 with TRBJ1-2; the D gene is possibly TRBD1 (6 bases). Trimming cost V 4 bases and J 6 bases, with 9 bases left between them. CDR3 length: 12 amino acids. Germline V gene lookup returns CDR1 SEHNR and CDR2 FQNEAQ (reference sequence). CDR3 DNA: TGTGCCAGCAGCTCGCGACAGGATGGCTACACCTTC. As protein: CASSSRQDGYTF. Drawing the rest from reference TRBV7-9 and TRBJ1-2, the complete variable domain is DTGVSQNPRHKITKRGQNVTFRCDPISEHNRLYWYRQTLGQGPEFLTYFQNEAQLEKSRLLSDRFSAERPKGSFSTLEIQRTEQGDSAMYLCASSSRQDGYTFGSGTRLTVV.

The sample holds a few counts of this clonotype. One end of the junction fails to match germline, which may point to a read error. The chain uses TRBV6-5 and TRBJ2-1; D is uncertain. The CDR3 totals 13 residues. Germline loops: CDR1 MNHEY, CDR2 SVGAGI. The DNA of the CDR3 is TGTGCCGGCAGTTACGGCGCAGGTAATGAGCAGTTCTTC. Protein: CAGSYGAGNEQFF.

This clonotype was found a few times. The chain has TRBV2 and TRBJ2-3; TRBD1 might be the D (7 bases). The CDR3 runs 14 residues. V lost 8 bases to trimming and J lost 3 bases, with 15 bases between them. In germline, CDR1 is SNHLY, CDR2 FYNNEI. This chain's CDR3 is CASSGGLGTDTQYF. CDR3 sequence (DNA): TGTGCCAGCTCAGGGGGGCTTGGGACAGATACGCAGTATTTT.

This clonotype was observed many times. J is TRBJ2-1 and V is TRBV7-2, with 13 bases fitting TRBD2. V gave up 4 bases and J gave up 10 bases; unmatched junction bases: 7. The length of the CDR3 is 15 residues. Germline V gives CDR1 SGHTA, CDR2 FQGNSA. CDR3 nucleotides: TGTGCCAGCAGCTCAGGACTAGCGGGGGCCCCGGAGCAGTTCTTC. Its protein is CASSSGLAGAPEQFF. The entire variable domain, with the rest obtained from reference TRBV7-2 and TRBJ2-1, is as follows: GAGVSQSPSNKVTEKGKDVELRCDPISGHTALYWYRQSLGQGLEFLIYFQGNSAPDKSGLPSDRFSAERTGGSVSTLTIQRTQQEDSAVYLCASSSGLAGAPEQFFGPGTRLTVL.

Ten or more counts support this clonotype. The chain recombines TRBV5-1 with TRBJ1-1; 9 bases agree with TRBD1. Germline V gene lookup returns CDR1 SGHRS and CDR2 YFSETQ. This CDR3 comprises 14 residues. V shed 3 bases, J shed 1 base, and the junction held 1 base outside the gene matches. CDR3 region: CASSSTGGNTEAFF. In DNA, the CDR3 is TGCGCCAGCAGCTCGACAGGGGGGAACACTGAAGCTTTCTTT.

This clonotype has at least ten counts. The V call is TRBV6-1, the J call TRBJ2-7, with 7 bases that match TRBD1. The CDR3 length is 15 residues. Germline CDR1 and CDR2: MNHNS and SASEGT. The V and J ends lost 6 bases and 3 bases, in that order; junction bases with no gene match: 11. Here the CDR3 DNA reads TGTGCCAGCAGGCCTACCGGGACAGCACACTACGAGCAGTACTTC. Its protein is CASRPTGTAHYEQYF.

This chain joins TRBV20-1 and TRBJ1-2; tentative D call: TRBD1 (6 bases). Germline-derived CDR1 and CDR2 are DFQATT and SNEGSKA (reference sequence). This CDR3 has 14 amino acids. CDR3 DNA sequence: TGCAGACCATCCGGAGAGGCAGGGGTATATGGCTACACCTTC. It is translated as CRPSGEAGVYGYTF.

The chain combines TRBV29-1 with TRBJ2-1, with D maybe TRBD1 (6 bases). Trimming left V 4 bases short and J 9 bases short, with 19 bases between. The length of the CDR3 is 14 residues. CDR1 and CDR2 (germline): SQVTM, ANQGSEA. CDR3 protein: CSVGRTHEGGEQFF. The CDR3 region has the DNA TGCAGCGTTGGTCGGACTCATGAAGGGGGTGAGCAGTTCTTC.

At least ten counts were recorded for this clonotype. The gene calls are TRBV7-2 and TRBJ1-1, with D possibly TRBD1 on 5 matching bases. The length of the CDR3 is 14 residues. V lost 7 bases to trimming and J lost 2 bases, with 14 bases between them. From germline, CDR1 is SGHTA and CDR2 FQGNSA. CDR3 nucleotides: TGTGCCAGCAACTACAGGTCTGAAAACACTGAAGCTTTCTTT. Residues: CASNYRSENTEAFF.

This clonotype was recorded at least ten times. The chain uses TRBV19 and TRBJ1-1; TRBD1 is a possible D gene (6 bases). With 5 bases removed from V and 0 bases from J, the gap between germline ends came to 10 bases. The CDR3 loop spans 14 amino acids. Germline V CDR1 and CDR2: LNHDA, SQIVND (reference sequence). This CDR3 is CASSFGQLNTEAFF. Here the CDR3 DNA reads TGTGCCAGTAGTTTCGGACAGCTGAACACTGAAGCTTTCTTT.

J is TRBJ1-5 and V is TRBV6-1; 9 bases agree with TRBD1. J lost 1 base, V lost 6 bases, and 7 bases had no gene match. Germline CDR1 is MNHNS and CDR2 is SASEGT. This CDR3 is built from 16 residues. CDR3 nucleotides: TGTGCCAGCAGCCCAAGGGGACAGGGCAGCAATCAGCCCCAGCATTTT. Translating it yields CASSPRGQGSNQPQHF.

The J gene is TRBJ1-1, the V gene TRBV19, with D unclear. Germline lookup yields CDR1 LNHDA and CDR2 SQIVND (reference sequence). The CDR3 has 12 residues. CDR3 protein: CAAWGAGTEAFF. CDR3 coding DNA: TGTGCGGCTTGGGGTGCGGGGACTGAAGCTTTCTTT. The complete variable domain, with remaining parts taken from reference TRBV19 and TRBJ1-1, reads DGGITQSPKYLFRKEGQNVTLSCEQNLNHDAMYWYRQDPGQGLRLIYYSQIVNDFQKGDIAEGYSVSREKKESFPLTVTSAQKNPTAFYLCAAWGAGTEAFFGQGTRLTVV.

The genes are TRBV20-1 and TRBJ2-3; unclear D gene. V was shortened by 3 bases and J by 13 bases, with 11 bases between the two germline ends. CDR3 size: 10 residues. CDR1 DFQATT and CDR2 SNEGSKA come from the germline V gene (reference sequence). The CDR3 nucleotides read TGCAGTGCTAGCTTTTCGGCCGAGTATTTT. Translated: CSASFSAEYF.

A single count supports this clonotype. The V and J genes are TRBV13 and TRBJ2-7; 8 bases agree with TRBD1. The CDR3 is made up of 17 amino acids. CDR1 PRHDT and CDR2 FYEKMQ come from the germline V gene (reference sequence). V dropped 4 bases and J dropped 2; count of bases not matched to a gene: 13. CDR3 amino acids: CASSSPVGTGTTYEQYF. The CDR3 DNA reads TGTGCCAGCAGCTCCCCGGTCGGGACAGGAACAACCTACGAGCAGTACTTC.

CDR3 sequence (DNA): TGTGCCAGCAGCCAAGGGAGCGGGGGGGCCGGGGAGACCCAGTACTTC. This gives the protein CASSQGSGGAGETQYF. The chain combines TRBV3-1 with TRBJ2-5; 10 bases map to TRBD2. Germline CDR1 is LGHDT and CDR2 is YNNKEL (reference sequence). Losses at the gene ends were 1 base for V and 5 bases for J; bases not matched to a gene: 7. CDR3 size: 16 residues.

The rearrangement joins TRBV6-5 to TRBJ1-3, with D unresolved. The V end was cut by 0 bases, the J end by 0 bases, with 9 bases between. The CDR3 loop spans 16 amino acids. Germline CDR1 reads MNHEY; CDR2 reads SVGAGI. This chain's CDR3 is CASSYSTLSSGNTIYF. CDR3 bases: TGTGCCAGCAGTTACTCGACGTTGAGCTCTGGAAACACCATATATTTT.

The rearrangement links TRBV19 to TRBJ2-6, with D possibly being TRBD2 (6 bases). The V gene lost 5 bases and the J gene lost 1 base, with 12 bases spanning the gap. This CDR3 spans 16 amino acids. Germline CDR1 LNHDA, CDR2 SQIVND (reference sequence). CDR3 nucleotides: TGTGCCAGTAGTCTGGGACTTACGTCTGGGGCCAACGTCCTGACTTTC. Encoded protein: CASSLGLTSGANVLTF.